The present T cell receptor (beta chain) was sequenced within a study of beta chain features in type 1 diabetes. A word on this clone: No antigen is known for it.

Isolated RNA was reverse transcribed in full, so expressed TCRB transcripts were sequenced. Data came from immunoSEQ multiplex PCR; TCRdb stores just in-frame clones and leaves some out. The data show about 52,000 clones, 42% seen once. Looked up from germline, CDR1 is GTSNPN and CDR2 is SVGIG (reference sequence). Trimming left V 2 bases short and J 2 bases short, with 11 bases between. This CDR3 is built from 14 residues. Study conclusions and caveats: Researchers could not determine here whether HLA type influences TCRB rearrangement. In the patient group, naive, central memory and Treg TCRB repertoires seemed more alike than in the healthy donor group. Shorter TCRB CDR3s, moderately but significantly so, marked every one of the four CD4+ subsets in Type 1 diabetes patients. When VDJ junctions were examined, type 1 diabetes patients showed fewer insertions and more deletions. For patients and controls alike, PCR might favor shorter templates to the same degree.

This receptor was obtained from a man in his thirties or forties with type 1 diabetes. The genes are TRBV30 and TRBJ2-3; D is uncertain. The material sequenced was Tregs from blood. The CDR3 nucleotides are TGTGCCTGGAGTATAAGACGGGTCACAGATACGCAGTATTTT. Encoded protein: CAWSIRRVTDTQYF. The whole variable domain, filled in from reference TRBV30 and TRBJ2-3, reads SQTIHQWPATLVQPVGSPLSLECTVEGTSNPNLYWYRQAAGRGLQLLFYSVGIGQISSEVPQNLSASRPQDRQFILSSKKLLLSDSGFYLCAWSIRRVTDTQYFGPGTRLTVL.